This is a list of T cell receptor beta chains from one sample in a study of T cell responses to AZD1222 COVID-19 vaccine. TCRdb's table, derived via immunoSEQ multiplex PCR, lists solely in-frame clones and lacks some. The data hold 30,000 to 50,000 clones, with approximately 85% observed a single time. The sample was peripheral blood, taken 28 days after the second dose of the MenACWY control vaccine. The receptor set was obtained from an adult who received the MenACWY meningococcal vaccine as a control. Each CDR3 is given with its conserved first and last residue. Each record gives: J gene, D gene, clone size, V gene, CDR3 DNA, CDR3 protein. The D gene is left open where the match is weak. Clone size appears in some rows only: once, few, many, or a class for an expanded clone.

>TRBJ2-1|TRBD1|NA|TRBV5-1
TGCGCCAGCAGCACAGACACAGCGGCCAGGGGGCTTGAGCAGTTCTTC
CASSTDTAARGLEQFF
>TRBJ2-1|NA|few|TRBV19
TGTGCCAGTAGTCTGAGTCCCAATGAGCAGTTCTTC
CASSLSPNEQFF
>TRBJ2-1|NA|NA|TRBV12-3/TRBV12-4
TGTGCCAGCAGGACCGCCGGCAATGAGCAGTTCTTC
CASRTAGNEQFF
>TRBJ2-7|NA|NA|TRBV11-2
TGTGCCAGCAGCCCCGGGCAGGGGCTATACGAGCAGTACTTC
CASSPGQGLYEQYF
>TRBJ1-2|NA|NA|TRBV7-9
TGTGCCAGCAGCTTAATAGGGTACAGCTATGGCTACACCTTC
CASSLIGYSYGYTF
>TRBJ2-1|TRBD2|NA|TRBV4-1
TGCGCCAGCAGCCAAGCATATATGGCGGGAGTGGGTGGGAATGAGCAGTTCTTC
CASSQAYMAGVGGNEQFF
>TRBJ2-1|NA|NA|TRBV7-3
TGTGCCAGCAGCTCCCTTGGGACTCCTTCTGATGAGCAGTTCTTC
CASSSLGTPSDEQFF
>TRBJ2-2|NA|NA|TRBV24-1
TGTGCCACCAGTGAGACAAGACTAGTTGACACCGGGGAGCTGTTTTTT
CATSETRLVDTGELFF
>TRBJ2-3|TRBD2|NA|TRBV30
TGTGCCTGTAGCGGGAGGCTATCAGATACGCAGTATTTT
CACSGRLSDTQYF
>TRBJ2-7|TRBD1|NA|TRBV5-1
TGCGCCAGCAGCTCGACGAACAGGGGATTCGTGGACTACGAGCAGTACTTC
CASSSTNRGFVDYEQYF
>TRBJ2-5|TRBD1|once|TRBV3-1/TRBV3-2
TGTGCCAGCAGCCAAGCGGGCTTGCGACAGGGCCAAGAGACCCAGTACTTC
CASSQAGLRQGQETQYF
>TRBJ2-7|NA|NA|TRBV6-5
TGTGCCAGCGGCTACGCGGCCAGCGGAAACGAGCAGTACTTC
CASGYAASGNEQYF
>TRBJ1-1|NA|NA|TRBV15
TGTGCCACAGGGGAGGGACGAACTGAAGCTTTCTTT
CATGEGRTEAFF
>TRBJ2-1|NA|NA|TRBV5-5
TGTGCCAGCAGCCCCGTCCGACACCCCTACAATGAGCAGTTCTTC
CASSPVRHPYNEQFF
>TRBJ1-2|TRBD1|NA|TRBV5-6
TGTGCCAGCTCCAAGGGAACAGGGGGTAACTATGGCTACACCTTC
CASSKGTGGNYGYTF
>TRBJ1-3|NA|once|TRBV18
TGTGCCAGCTCCCCCTCTGGAAACACCATATATTTT
CASSPSGNTIYF
>TRBJ1-3|NA|NA|TRBV10-2
TGCGCCAGCAGCTGGGATTTCTCTGGAAACACCATATATTTT
CASSWDFSGNTIYF
>TRBJ1-6|NA|NA|TRBV28
TGTGCCAGCAGTTTCAGTCGCGCTCGGGACAATTCACCCCTCCACTTT
CASSFSRARDNSPLHF
>TRBJ2-3|NA|NA|TRBV6-5
TGTGCCAGCAGAGAGCCCACGGCGGCAGATACGCAGTATTTT
CASREPTAADTQYF
>TRBJ2-7|NA|NA|TRBV28
TGTGCCAGCGGGGGCGGGATAATGTGGTACTTC
CASGGGIMWYF
>TRBJ2-1|NA|NA|TRBV6-5
TGTGCCAGCAGGCCAAGGGCGACCCGAGGCTATGAGCAGTTCTTC
CASRPRATRGYEQFF
>TRBJ2-2|TRBD1|NA|TRBV5-4
TGTGCCAGCGGATCTAGCCGGGACAGGAGCACCGGGGAGCTGTTTTTT
CASGSSRDRSTGELFF
>TRBJ2-5|NA|NA|TRBV19
TGTGCCAGTAGTTCAGACGGGATGGGGTCCCAGTACTTC
CASSSDGMGSQYF
>TRBJ2-6|NA|NA|TRBV7-9
TGTGCCAGCAGCCCGGGGCGCCCCTCTGGGGCCAACGTCCTGACTTTC
CASSPGRPSGANVLTF
>TRBJ2-5|TRBD1|NA|TRBV2
TGTGCCAGCAGCCGCACCGGGACAGGGTACCAAGAGACCCAGTACTTC
CASSRTGTGYQETQYF
>TRBJ1-1|TRBD1|NA|TRBV10-1
TGCGCCAGCAGTTCAACAGGGGCGAACACTGAAGCTTTCTTT
CASSSTGANTEAFF
>TRBJ2-7|TRBD2|NA|TRBV4-2
TGTGCCAGCAGCCCGGGACTAGCGGAGGGAGAGGAGTACTTC
CASSPGLAEGEEYF
>TRBJ2-5|TRBD1|NA|TRBV7-9
TGTGCCAGCAGCCCATCGACAGGGCGGCTGAAAGAGACCCAGTACTTC
CASSPSTGRLKETQYF
>TRBJ2-7|NA|once|TRBV29-1
TGCAGCGTTGGTAAACAGGGCTACGAGCAGTACTTC
CSVGKQGYEQYF
>TRBJ2-5|TRBD1|NA|TRBV4-1
TGCGCCAGCAGCCAAGGTATCCAGGGGGCCCCCGAGACCCAGTACTTC
CASSQGIQGAPETQYF
>TRBJ2-3|TRBD2|NA|TRBV18
TGTGCCAGCTCACCATGGCTAGCGGGGGGTGATACGCAGTATTTT
CASSPWLAGGDTQYF
>TRBJ2-3|TRBD1|NA|TRBV24-1
TGTGCCACCAGTGGTCCCGGGACAGGGATCACAGATACGCAGTATTTT
CATSGPGTGITDTQYF
>TRBJ2-5|NA|few|TRBV19
TGTGCCAGTAGTATGGGCAGGGTGGACGAGACCCAGTACTTC
CASSMGRVDETQYF
>TRBJ2-7|NA|NA|TRBV28
TGTGCCATCGCCCAGGTTCGCCACGAGCAGTACTTC
CAIAQVRHEQYF
>TRBJ2-7|NA|NA|TRBV5-4
TGTGCCAGCAGCTTGTCGCCTTACTACGAGCAGTACTTC
CASSLSPYYEQYF
>TRBJ1-3|NA|NA|TRBV28
TGTGCCAGCAGTTTATCAGGCTACAAGAACCTTCACTCTGGAAACACCATATATTTT
CASSLSGYKNLHSGNTIYF
>TRBJ2-1|NA|NA|TRBV2
TGTGCCAGCAGGGTCCGGGGGATCGGTGAGCAGTTCTTC
CASRVRGIGEQFF
>TRBJ2-3|NA|NA|TRBV7-9
TGTGCCAGCAGAACCCGCGGCGAGGCAGATACGCAGTATTTT
CASRTRGEADTQYF
>TRBJ2-7|TRBD2|NA|TRBV30
TGTGCCTGGAGTGTTGGGGGGGGAATAGAGCAGTACTTC
CAWSVGGGIEQYF
>TRBJ2-3|TRBD2|NA|TRBV5-1
TGCGCCAGCAGCTCCGGACTAGCGGGAGGGCCGGTCACAGATACGCAGTATTTT
CASSSGLAGGPVTDTQYF
>TRBJ2-4|NA|NA|TRBV25-1
TGTGCCAGCAGTGAATACGGAAACATTCAGTACTTC
CASSEYGNIQYF
>TRBJ2-2|NA|NA|TRBV24-1
TGTGCCACCAGTGAACCCCTGATGAGAGGCACCGGGGAGCTGTTTTTT
CATSEPLMRGTGELFF